The subject of this entry is one T cell receptor beta chain. Its antigen remains unidentified. This sample was taken from a study of cytomegalovirus exposure and HLA in healthy donors. General observations from the study: Most TCR beta V segments were productive about 87% or about 30% of the time in an earlier analysis.

The study ran its PCR with 60 Vbeta and 13 Jbeta primers. TCRdb's table, derived via immunoSEQ multiplex PCR, lists solely in-frame clones and lacks some. The table lists around 110,000 clones, approximately 76% of them singletons. Germline CDR1 LGHNA, CDR2 YNFKEQ. The V gene lost 0 bases and the J gene lost 8 bases, with 13 bases spanning the gap. This CDR3 spans 14 amino acids. Material for sequencing was PBMCs. This chain uses TRBV4-2 with TRBJ1-2; weak D call: TRBD1 (6 bases). The receptor was derived from a man younger than 35 in good health and CMV-seronegative. CDR3 in amino acids: CASSQERGRGGYTF. The CDR3 nucleotides read TGTGCCAGCAGCCAAGAAAGGGGGAGAGGAGGCTACACCTTC.